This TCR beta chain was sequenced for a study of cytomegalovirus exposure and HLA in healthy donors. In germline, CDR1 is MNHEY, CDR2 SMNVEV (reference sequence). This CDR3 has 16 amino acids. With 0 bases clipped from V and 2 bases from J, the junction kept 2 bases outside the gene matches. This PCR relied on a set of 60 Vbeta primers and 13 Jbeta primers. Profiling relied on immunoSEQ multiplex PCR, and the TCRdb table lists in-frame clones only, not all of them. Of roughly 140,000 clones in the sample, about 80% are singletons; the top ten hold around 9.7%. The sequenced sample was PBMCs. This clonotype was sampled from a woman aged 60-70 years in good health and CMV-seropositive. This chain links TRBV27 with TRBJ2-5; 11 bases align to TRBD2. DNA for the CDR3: TGTGCCAGCAGTTTATCGTTAGCGGGAGGGCAAGAGACCCAGTACTTC. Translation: CASSLSLAGGQETQYF.